This T cell receptor (beta chain) was captured by sequencing in a study of lymphopenia after photon versus proton radiotherapy. General study points: After the lymphocyte nadir, photon-treated repertoires showed oligoclonal expansion, especially of CD8+ Temra cells.

A note on this clone: Antigen: not known. At one boundary the junction diverges from the germline segment, which might be a read error.

Germline V lookup: CDR1 SSHAT, CDR2 FNYEAQ (reference sequence). CDR3 length: 14 amino acids. Produced via immunoSEQ multiplex PCR; TCRdb's table is partial and in-frame only. In the table there are 65,000 or so clones, approximately 90% of which are singletons. The receptor was derived from an elderly man with esophageal cancer. The V gene is TRBV7-7, the J gene TRBJ2-5; D uncertain. The material sequenced was peripheral blood, taken from a patient treated with proton-based radiotherapy. This CDR3 reads CASSLNGPQETQYF. The CDR3 nucleotides read TGTGCTAGCAGCTTAAACGGGCCGCAAGAGACCCAGTACTTC.